The 5 T cell receptor beta chains below come from one sample, sequenced in a study of a mutant IDH1 vaccine in newly diagnosed glioma. Sequencing was performed with immunoSEQ multiplex PCR; in TCRdb, only in-frame clones are kept and a portion is missing. The table records 98,000 or so clones, roughly 90% of them present only once. Time point given: baseline, week 1 (first vaccination visit). Treatment here: pre-vaccination baseline after standard-of-care therapy. The source was PBMCs, collected from a glioma patient treated with radiotherapy, temozolomide or both. These receptors originate from a woman in her fifties or sixties with glioma.

The rearrangement joins TRBV30 to TRBJ1-2; D not certain. Germline V gene data show CDR1 as GTSNPN and CDR2 as SVGIG (reference sequence). The CDR3 consists of 14 residues. Trimming stripped 0 bases from V and 5 bases from J, with 13 bases between. The CDR3 DNA is TGTGCCTGGAGTGTAGGCAGCTCCGCTTATGGCTACACCTTC. Encoded protein: CAWSVGSSAYGYTF.

This clone was observed once. V gene TRBV2 combines with J gene TRBJ2-7; D is unclear. Trimming removed 1 base at V and 0 bases at J, with 4 bases between. This CDR3 comprises 13 residues. Germline values: CDR1 SNHLY, CDR2 FYNNEI. In DNA form, the CDR3 reads TGTGCCAGCAGTGAAGGTGACTCCTACGAGCAGTACTTC. This codes for CASSEGDSYEQYF.

The V and J genes are TRBV2 and TRBJ2-1; 10 nucleotides line up with TRBD2. Unmatched junction bases numbered 6, after V lost 8 bases and J lost 5 bases. Per germline, CDR1 SNHLY and CDR2 FYNNEI. This CDR3 comprises 14 residues. CDR3 DNA sequence: TGTGCCAGCTGCCTAGCGGGAGCTCACAATGAGCAGTTCTTC. Translated, it gives CASCLAGAHNEQFF.

The chain is built from TRBV5-1 and TRBJ2-7; 7 nucleotides line up with TRBD1. Germline values: CDR1 SGHRS, CDR2 YFSETQ. Germline trimming cut 6 bases from V and 1 base from J; bases unmatched to any gene: 13. This CDR3 has 16 amino acids. CDR3 in amino acids: CASTPGAGGRSYEQYF. The CDR3 coding sequence is TGCGCCAGCACCCCCGGCGCAGGGGGACGATCCTACGAGCAGTACTTC.

The chain has TRBV9 and TRBJ2-7; maybe TRBD1 (6 bases). This CDR3 comprises 14 residues. Germline V lookup: CDR1 SGDLS, CDR2 YYNGEE. V was cut by 3 bases and J by 5 bases, with 15 bases left in between. The CDR3 here is CASSGRDTKDEQYF. The CDR3 coding sequence is TGTGCCAGCAGCGGCCGGGACACTAAAGACGAGCAGTACTTC. Full variable domain (outside the CDR3, taken from reference TRBV9 and TRBJ2-7): DSGVTQTPKHLITATGQRVTLRCSPRSGDLSVYWYQQSLDQGLQFLIQYYNGEERAKGNILERFSAQQFPDLHSELNLSSLELGDSALYFCASSGRDTKDEQYFGPGTRLTVT.